These T cell receptor beta chains were read from a single sample in a study of T cell changes during pregnancy in multiple sclerosis. Profiling relied on immunoSEQ multiplex PCR, and the TCRdb table lists in-frame clones only, not all of them. The sample consists of some 50,000 clones, roughly 88% of them appearing once. The starting material was peripheral blood, obtained in the first trimester of pregnancy. Every receptor here comes from a female donor in good health, enrolled as a control in a pregnancy study. CDR3s include the opening cysteine and the closing phenylalanine or tryptophan. D genes are given only for firm matches. The size field is filled for only some rows; it gives once, few, many or a size class.

V	D	size	J	CDR3	DNA
TRBV7-2	NA	NA	TRBJ2-3	CASSLDMITDTQYF	TGTGCCAGCAGCTTAGACATGATCACAGATACGCAGTATTTT
TRBV19	TRBD2	NA	TRBJ2-5	CASSIETSGRRETQYF	TGTGCCAGTAGTATCGAGACTAGCGGGAGGCGCGAGACCCAGTACTTC
TRBV7-2	NA	NA	TRBJ2-5	CASSLRTEAQETQYF	TGTGCCAGCAGCCTGCGGACAGAAGCCCAAGAGACCCAGTACTTC
TRBV11-2	TRBD1	NA	TRBJ1-1	CASRRQGRMNTEAFF	TGTGCCAGCAGGCGACAGGGGCGGATGAACACTGAAGCTTTCTTT
TRBV7-9	TRBD2	few	TRBJ2-7	CASSLGGRERHEQYF	TGTGCCAGCAGCTTAGGAGGGCGGGAGCGGCACGAGCAGTACTTC
TRBV9	TRBD1	NA	TRBJ2-5	CASSPQGAAETQYF	TGTGCCAGCAGCCCCCAGGGGGCGGCGGAGACCCAGTACTTC
TRBV27	NA	once	TRBJ2-3	CASTNAGRFGDTQYF	TGTGCCAGCACCAACGCGGGGCGTTTCGGAGATACGCAGTATTTT
TRBV25-1	TRBD2	NA	TRBJ2-1	CASSVAGGPEDEQFF	TGTGCCAGCAGTGTAGCGGGAGGGCCGGAGGATGAGCAGTTCTTC
TRBV29-1	TRBD2	NA	TRBJ2-1	CSVVLLAGGPAFF	TGCAGCGTTGTTTTACTAGCGGGGGGGCCAGCGTTCTTC
TRBV5-4	NA	NA	TRBJ2-7	CASSLGGGKDEQYF	TGTGCCAGCAGCTTGGGTGGGGGGAAGGACGAGCAGTACTTC
TRBV29-1	TRBD2	NA	TRBJ2-3	CSVSGRSTDTQYF	TGCAGCGTTAGCGGGAGAAGCACAGATACGCAGTATTTT
TRBV27	NA	few	TRBJ1-2	CASSLGGGGGYTF	TGTGCCAGCTCCCTAGGAGGGGGGGGTGGCTACACCTTC
TRBV18	TRBD1	NA	TRBJ1-1	CASSSDRGAFF	TGTGCCAGCTCATCTGACAGGGGAGCTTTCTTT
TRBV5-1	TRBD2	NA	TRBJ2-1	CASSSGQAGAYEQFF	TGCGCCAGCAGCTCGGGACAAGCGGGGGCCTACGAGCAGTTCTTC
TRBV19	NA	NA	TRBJ2-2	CASIGGTVGTGELFF	TGTGCCAGTATTGGGGGGACGGTGGGGACCGGGGAGCTGTTTTTT
TRBV18	TRBD2	NA	TRBJ2-2	CASSPVMKREGLTGELFF	TGTGCCAGCTCACCAGTAATGAAGCGGGAGGGCCTCACCGGGGAGCTGTTTTTT
TRBV28	TRBD1	NA	TRBJ2-7	CAGRRTGDSEQYF	TGTGCCGGACGTCGGACAGGGGACTCCGAGCAGTACTTC
TRBV5-8	TRBD2	NA	TRBJ2-7	CASSSRTTGLAGVHEQYF	TGTGCCAGCAGCTCCCGGACTACGGGACTAGCGGGAGTCCACGAGCAGTACTTC
TRBV27	NA	NA	TRBJ1-1	CASRQGRGTEAFF	TGTGCCAGCAGACAGGGTCGGGGCACTGAAGCTTTCTTT
TRBV6-5	TRBD2	NA	TRBJ2-1	CASMGGGYNEQFF	TGTGCCAGCATGGGCGGGGGCTACAATGAGCAGTTCTTC
TRBV6-1	TRBD1	NA	TRBJ2-5	CASSSTGGGETQYF	TGTGCCAGCAGCTCGACAGGGGGCGGGGAGACCCAGTACTTC
TRBV9	NA	NA	TRBJ1-1	CASSVGLGAQVDAFF	TGTGCCAGCAGCGTAGGCTTAGGGGCTCAGGTAGACGCTTTCTTT
TRBV4-2	TRBD2	NA	TRBJ2-3	CASSRPGLAGGKPTDTQYF	TGTGCCAGCAGCCGCCCGGGACTAGCGGGAGGGAAACCCACAGATACGCAGTATTTT